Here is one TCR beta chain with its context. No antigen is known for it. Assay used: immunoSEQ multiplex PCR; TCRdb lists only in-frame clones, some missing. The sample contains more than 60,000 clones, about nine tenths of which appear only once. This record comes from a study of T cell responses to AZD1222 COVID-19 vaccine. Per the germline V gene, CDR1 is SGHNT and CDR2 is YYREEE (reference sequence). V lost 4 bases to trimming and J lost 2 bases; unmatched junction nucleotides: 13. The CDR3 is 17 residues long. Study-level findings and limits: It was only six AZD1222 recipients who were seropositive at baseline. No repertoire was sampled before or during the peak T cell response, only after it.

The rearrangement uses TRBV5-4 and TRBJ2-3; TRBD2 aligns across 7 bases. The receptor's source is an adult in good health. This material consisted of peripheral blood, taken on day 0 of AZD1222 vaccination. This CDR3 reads CASSPPPTTSVTDTQYF. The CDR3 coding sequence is TGTGCCAGCAGCCCACCGCCGACAACTAGCGTCACAGATACGCAGTATTTT.